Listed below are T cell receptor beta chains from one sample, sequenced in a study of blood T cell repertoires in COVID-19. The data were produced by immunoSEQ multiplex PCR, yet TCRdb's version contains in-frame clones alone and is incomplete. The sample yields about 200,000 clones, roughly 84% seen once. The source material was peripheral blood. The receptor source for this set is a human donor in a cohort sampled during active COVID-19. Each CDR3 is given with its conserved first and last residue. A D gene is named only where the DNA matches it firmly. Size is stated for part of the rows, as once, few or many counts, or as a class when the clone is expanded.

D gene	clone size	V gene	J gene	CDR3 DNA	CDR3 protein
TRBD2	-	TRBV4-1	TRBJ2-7	TGCGCCAGCAGCCAACTTTATCAGCGGGAGGACGAGCAGTACTTC	CASSQLYQREDEQYF
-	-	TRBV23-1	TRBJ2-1	TGCGCCAGCAGTCAATCGGTGCCGGGTATAAGGAATGAGCAGTTCTTC	CASSQSVPGIRNEQFF
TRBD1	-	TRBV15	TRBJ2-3	TGTGCCACCGAGTCAGGGGGCGGAACAGATACGCAGTATTTT	CATESGGGTDTQYF
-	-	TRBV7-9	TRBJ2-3	TGTGCCAGCAGAAAGACTATGAACACAGATACGCAGTATTTT	CASRKTMNTDTQYF
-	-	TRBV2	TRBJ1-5	TGTGCCAGCAGGCCACCAGTCAGTAACCAGCATTTT	CASRPPVSNQHF
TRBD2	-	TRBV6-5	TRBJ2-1	TGTGCCAGCAGTTACGGGACTAGCGTCTACAATGAGCAGTTCTTC	CASSYGTSVYNEQFF
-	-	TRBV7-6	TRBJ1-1	TGTGCCAGCAGTAGGACAGCGACGAACACTGAAGCTTTCTTT	CASSRTATNTEAFF
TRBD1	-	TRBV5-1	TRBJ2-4	TGCGCCAGCAGCCGCGGGACAGGGACCGCAGGAGCAAACATTCAGTACTTC	CASSRGTGTAGANIQYF
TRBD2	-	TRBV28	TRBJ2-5	TGTGCCAGCAGTTTAGCTAGCCCCGGGGGGGAGACCCAGTACTTC	CASSLASPGGETQYF
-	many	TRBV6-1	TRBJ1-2	TGTGCCAGCAGTGAAGCGCTTCGGGGGATCTATGGCTACACCTTC	CASSEALRGIYGYTF
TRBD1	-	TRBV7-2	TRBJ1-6	TGTGCCAGCAGCTTCCAGACAGGGGGCTTGTCACCCCTCCACTTT	CASSFQTGGLSPLHF
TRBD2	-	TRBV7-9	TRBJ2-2	TGTGCCAGCAGCCCGCGCGGGGGCGGGGAGCTGTTTTTT	CASSPRGGGELFF
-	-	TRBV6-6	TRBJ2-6	TGTGCCAGCAGGTCCAGGGTATCTGGGGCCAACGTCCTGACTTTC	CASRSRVSGANVLTF
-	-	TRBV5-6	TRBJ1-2	TGTGCCAGCAGCTTGGGAGTGACTCCCGGCTACACCTTC	CASSLGVTPGYTF
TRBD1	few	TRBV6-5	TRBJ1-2	TGTGCCAGCAGTTACACTAGGGGACAGCACTATGGCTACACCTTC	CASSYTRGQHYGYTF
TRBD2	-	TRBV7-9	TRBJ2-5	TGTGCCAGCAGAGTGACTAGCGGCCAAGAGACCCAGTACTTC	CASRVTSGQETQYF
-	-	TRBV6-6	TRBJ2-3	TGTGCCAGCAGTTATACAGGTAGCACAGATACGCAGTATTTT	CASSYTGSTDTQYF
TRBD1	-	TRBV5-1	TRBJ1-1	TGCGCCAGCAGCTTACGGACAGGGGAGAACACTGAAGCTTTCTTT	CASSLRTGENTEAFF
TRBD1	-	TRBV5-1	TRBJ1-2	TGCGCCAGCAGCTTAGGGGGCTCCTATGGCTACACCTTC	CASSLGGSYGYTF
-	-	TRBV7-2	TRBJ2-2	TGTGCCAGCAGCTTGGGAAACAGTAATAGGGGCACCGGGGAGCTGTTTTTT	CASSLGNSNRGTGELFF
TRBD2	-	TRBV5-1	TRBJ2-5	TGCGCCAGCAGCTTTAGACTAGCGGGAGAAGAGACCCAGTACTTC	CASSFRLAGEETQYF
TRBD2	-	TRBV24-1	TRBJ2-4	TGTGCCACCAGTGATTCCGGGCGGGGGTTCAACATTCAGTACTTC	CATSDSGRGFNIQYF
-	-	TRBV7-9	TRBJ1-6	TGTGCCAGCAGCCCCCAGTCGTCTGTGTATTCACCCCTCCACTTT	CASSPQSSVYSPLHF
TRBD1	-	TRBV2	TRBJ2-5	TGTGCCAGCAGGGGACAGGGACTACAAGAGACCCAGTACTTC	CASRGQGLQETQYF
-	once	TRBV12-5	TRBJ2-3	TGTGCTAGTGGTTTGGTACTAGAGACAGATACGCAGTATTTT	CASGLVLETDTQYF
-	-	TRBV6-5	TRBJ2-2	TGTGCCAGCAGTTACGGGGGGACCCCGAACACCGGGGAGCTGTTTTTT	CASSYGGTPNTGELFF
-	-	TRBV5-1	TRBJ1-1	TGCGCCAGCAGCTTGTCGGCAGGGAGGGAAACTGAAGCTTTCTTT	CASSLSAGRETEAFF
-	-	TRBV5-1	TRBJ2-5	TGCGCCAGCAGCTTGGCCGGAGGTGGCAGTGTCCAAGAGACCCAGTACTTC	CASSLAGGGSVQETQYF
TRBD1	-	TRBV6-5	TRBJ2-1	TGTGCCAGCAGGCTACAGGGGCTAGGGTCCAATGAGCAGTTCTTC	CASRLQGLGSNEQFF
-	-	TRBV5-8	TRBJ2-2	TGTGCCAGCGTGCTAGCGTATAACACCGGGGAGCTGTTTTTT	CASVLAYNTGELFF
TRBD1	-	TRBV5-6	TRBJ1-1	TGTGCCAGCAGCCCGACAGGGAGGAACACTGAAGCTTTCTTT	CASSPTGRNTEAFF
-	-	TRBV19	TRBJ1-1	TGTGCCAGTAGTCGAATATTAGCCACTGAAGCTTTCTTT	CASSRILATEAFF
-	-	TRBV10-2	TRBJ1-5	TGCGCCAGCAGTGAGGATTCGGACAGAAGCAATCAGCCCCAGCATTTT	CASSEDSDRSNQPQHF
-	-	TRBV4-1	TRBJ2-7	TGCGCCAGCAGCCAAGCTCAGCAGCGCCACGAGCAGTACTTC	CASSQAQQRHEQYF
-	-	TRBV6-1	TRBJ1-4	TGTGCCAGCAGTGAAGCATTGAGGGTCGCGTCAACTAATGAAAAACTGTTTTTT	CASSEALRVASTNEKLFF
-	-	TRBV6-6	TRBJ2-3	TGTGCCAGCAGTTTAACCAGGGCCCCAGATACGCAGTATTTT	CASSLTRAPDTQYF
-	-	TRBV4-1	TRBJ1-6	TGCGCCAGCAGCCAAATTCGAACTTCCTATAATTCACCCCTCCACTTT	CASSQIRTSYNSPLHF
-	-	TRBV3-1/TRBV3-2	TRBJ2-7	TGTGCCAGCAGCCAAGGTCCTGGGGTTGGAGGCTGGTTCGAGCAGTACTTC	CASSQGPGVGGWFEQYF
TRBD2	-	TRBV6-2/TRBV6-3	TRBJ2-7	TGTGCCAGCAGTTGGGTCGGGAGCGGGAGGGCCGAGCAGTACTTC	CASSWVGSGRAEQYF
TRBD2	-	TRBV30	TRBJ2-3	TGTGCCTGGAGCAGGGGACTAGCGGTGTCAGATACGCAGTATTTT	CAWSRGLAVSDTQYF